The 21 T cell receptor beta chains listed next were all sequenced from one sample in a study of cytomegalovirus exposure and HLA in healthy donors (dated by TCRdb to 2016 to 2017). The library was prepared using the immunoSEQ multiplex PCR assay. TCRdb took this table from immuneACCESS and kept in-frame rearrangements with V and J called. Such tables lack part of the clones; where checked against another copy, unresolved V genes explain under half of the gap, and the rest is unexplained. The sample table lists approximately 160,000 clones, roughly 83% of them with a count of one. The top ten hold around 9.6% of the sample. What was sequenced was PBMCs. The receptors originated from a man aged 25 to 40 in good health and CMV-seropositive.

The rearrangement uses TRBV6-5 and TRBJ2-7; D might be TRBD1 (5 bases). The CDR3 totals 13 residues. Germline lookup yields CDR1 MNHEY and CDR2 SVGAGI. Trimming left V 4 bases short and J 2 bases short, with 9 bases between. The CDR3 sequence is CASSSDRTYEQYF. The CDR3 DNA is TGTGCCAGCAGTTCCGACAGAACCTACGAGCAGTACTTC.

The V gene is TRBV9, the J gene TRBJ1-2; possibly TRBD1 for D (6 bases). Germline values: CDR1 SGDLS, CDR2 YYNGEE. V lost 4 bases and J 4 bases, leaving 14 bases between the germline ends. The CDR3 runs to 14 residues. The CDR3 region is CASSTPGQIYGYTF. DNA for the CDR3: TGTGCCAGCAGCACGCCTGGACAGATCTATGGCTACACCTTC.

The rearrangement links TRBV30 to TRBJ1-5; TRBD1 matches 7 bases. V gave up 2 bases and J gave up 6 bases; unmatched junction bases: 7. CDR1 is GTSNPN and CDR2 is SVGIG in the germline V gene (reference sequence). The CDR3 contains 14 residues. CDR3 loop: CAWSRAQGTQPQHF. CDR3 DNA sequence: TGTGCCTGGAGTCGGGCACAGGGGACTCAGCCCCAGCATTTT.

The chain's CDR3 is CASSRGQGGSNQPQHF. The CDR3 bases are TGCGCCAGCAGTCGCGGACAGGGTGGGAGCAATCAGCCCCAGCATTTT. The chain recombines TRBV4-1 with TRBJ1-5; 8 bases map to TRBD1. Germline-derived CDR1 and CDR2 are MGHRA and YSYEKL. This CDR3 comprises 16 residues. V shed 6 bases, J shed 1 base, and the junction held 8 bases outside the gene matches.

Written as DNA, the CDR3 is TGTGCCATCAGTGAGCAAGACTTTTCTGGAAACACCATATATTTT. Residues: CAISEQDFSGNTIYF. The V and J genes are TRBV10-3 and TRBJ1-3; D is unclear. Between the trimmed V and J ends, which lost 2 bases and 1 base, there was a span of 9 bases. The CDR3 spans 15 residues. Germline CDR1 ENHRY, CDR2 SYGVKD.

The rearrangement uses TRBV7-8 and TRBJ1-3, with 9 bases identical to TRBD1. Germline lookup yields CDR1 SGHVS and CDR2 FQNEAQ. With 5 bases clipped from V and 4 bases from J, the junction kept 6 bases outside the gene matches. This CDR3 has 15 residues. In DNA form, the CDR3 reads TGTGCCAGCAGCGCAAGACAGGGGGTAGGAAACACCATATATTTT. Protein: CASSARQGVGNTIYF.

This clone was counted a few times. The genes are TRBV7-9 and TRBJ1-2; 7 positions agree with TRBD1. The CDR3 runs to 12 residues. Germline CDR1 is SEHNR and CDR2 is FQNEAQ (reference sequence). Germline trimming cut 5 bases from V and 5 bases from J; bases unmatched to any gene: 2. The CDR3 DNA reads as TGTGCCAGCAGCCCGACAGGGTATGGCTACACCTTC. Amino acids: CASSPTGYGYTF.

In its sample, this clone was seen once. This chain connects TRBV28 to TRBJ1-1, with 10 bases lining up with TRBD1. Losses at the gene ends were 6 bases for V and 9 bases for J; bases not matched to a gene: 1. Germline V gene sequence: CDR1 MDHEN, CDR2 SYDVKM. CDR3 size: 11 residues. The CDR3 region has the DNA TGTGCCAGCAGGGACAGGGGGAAAGCTTTCTTT. Protein sequence: CASRDRGKAFF.

This clone was observed a single time. The chain employs TRBV12-5 and TRBJ2-1; 9 positions match TRBD1. V lost 2 bases to trimming and J lost 10 bases; unmatched junction nucleotides: 12. CDR3 length: 16 residues. Germline values: CDR1 LGHNT, CDR2 FRNRAP. The CDR3 reads CASGLPGTGIQWEQFF. The DNA of the CDR3 is TGTGCTAGTGGTTTGCCCGGGACAGGGATACAATGGGAGCAGTTCTTC.

The gene calls are TRBV5-1 and TRBJ1-2, with 10 bases that match TRBD1. This CDR3 is built from 15 residues. J gave up 2 bases and V 0 bases, and 1 base lay outside the gene matches. Per germline, CDR1 SGHRS and CDR2 YFSETQ. CDR3 region: CASSLGTGGNYGYTF. Written as DNA, the CDR3 is TGCGCCAGCAGCTTGGGGACAGGGGGAAACTATGGCTACACCTTC.

This clone came up a few times. The V call is TRBV4-3, the J call TRBJ1-2, with 11 positions matching TRBD1. V trimming: 0 bases; J trimming: 10 bases; junction bases outside the gene matches: 4. Germline V CDR1 and CDR2: LGHNA, YSLEER. This CDR3 spans 14 amino acids. In nucleotides, the CDR3 is TGCGCCAGCAGCCAAGAACGGGGACAGGGGGTCTACACCTTC. Translating gives CASSQERGQGVYTF.

V gene TRBV5-4 combines with J gene TRBJ2-2, with 9 positions matching TRBD1. Losses at the gene ends were 4 bases for V and 4 bases for J; bases not matched to a gene: 5. Germline values: CDR1 SGHNT, CDR2 YYREEE (reference sequence). This CDR3 contains 15 residues. This CDR3 is CASSGGQGSTGELFF. DNA for the CDR3: TGTGCCAGCAGCGGTGGACAGGGGTCCACCGGGGAGCTGTTTTTT. The whole variable domain, filled in from reference TRBV5-4 and TRBJ2-2, reads ETGVTQSPTHLIKTRGQQVTLRCSSQSGHNTVSWYQQALGQGPQFIFQYYREEENGRGNFPPRFSGLQFPNYSSELNVNALELDDSALYLCASSGGQGSTGELFFGEGSRLTVL.

This clone has a count of ten or more. The chain couples TRBV10-3 to TRBJ1-2, with D possibly matching TRBD1 (5 bases). Trimming stripped 8 bases from V and 4 bases from J, with 8 bases between. The CDR3 runs to 11 residues. Germline CDR1 ENHRY, CDR2 SYGVKD. CDR3 in amino acids: CAIDGGYGYTF. CDR3 nucleotides: TGTGCCATCGACGGGGGCTATGGCTACACCTTC.

The rearrangement joins TRBV7-9 to TRBJ2-1, with TRBD1 identical over 11 bases. Trimming removed 0 bases from V and 6 bases from J; junction bases left unmatched: 1. The CDR3 totals 15 residues. Germline V gene data show CDR1 as SEHNR and CDR2 as FQNEAQ (reference sequence). As DNA, the CDR3 is TGTGCCAGCAGCTTAGCCGGGACAGGGGGCAATGAGCAGTTCTTC. Its protein is CASSLAGTGGNEQFF.

This clone appeared once. J is TRBJ1-5 and V is TRBV5-5; D might be TRBD1 (5 bases). Germline V gives CDR1 SGHKS, CDR2 YYEKEE (reference sequence). V was clipped by 1 base and J by 2 bases, with 7 bases between them. The CDR3 has 14 residues. In nucleotides, the CDR3 is TGTGCCAGCAGCTTGTGGGGGGGCAATCAGCCCCAGCATTTT. As protein: CASSLWGGNQPQHF.

The rearrangement uses TRBV7-3 and TRBJ2-1; possible D gene TRBD1, 6 bases. Germline V gene data show CDR1 as SGHTA and CDR2 as FQGTGA. V dropped 5 bases and J dropped 10 bases, with 9 bases sitting between them. CDR3 length: 11 amino acids. The CDR3 sequence: CASSHDREQFF. The DNA of the CDR3 is TGTGCCAGCAGCCACGACAGGGAGCAGTTCTTC.

V and J are TRBV30 and TRBJ2-1, with D hard to call. Trimming stripped 1 base from V and 15 bases from J, with 16 bases between. There are 12 residues in the CDR3. Germline CDR1 and CDR2: GTSNPN and SVGIG (reference sequence). CDR3 nucleotide sequence: TGTGCCTGGAGTGAAAACAATTTCTCGGGGTTCTTC. The encoded protein is CAWSENNFSGFF.

V gene TRBV9 combines with J gene TRBJ2-1; TRBD1 matches 10 bases. Per germline, CDR1 SGDLS and CDR2 YYNGEE. This CDR3 spans 17 amino acids. The ends lost 4 bases at V and 8 bases at J; junction bases unmatched: 15. The DNA for the CDR3 is TGTGCCAGCAGCAGACAAATGACAGGGGGCGCAGGGTATGAGCAGTTCTTC. Protein: CASSRQMTGGAGYEQFF.

The J gene is TRBJ1-2, the V gene TRBV28; tentative D call: TRBD1 (5 bases). Per germline, CDR1 MDHEN and CDR2 SYDVKM. The length of the CDR3 is 16 residues. V dropped 5 bases and J dropped 3 bases, with 19 bases sitting between them. CDR3 nucleotide sequence: TGTGCCAGCAGTCTCGGGGATCGGGGGGTGGACTATGGCTACACCTTC. Its protein product is CASSLGDRGVDYGYTF.

J is TRBJ1-1 and V is TRBV25-1, with 10 bases fitting TRBD1. There are 15 residues in the CDR3. The V segment lost 3 bases and the J segment 3 bases; nucleotides outside the gene matches: 4. Germline V gene sequence: CDR1 MGHDK, CDR2 SYGVNS. CDR3 sequence: CASSETGTGDTEAFF. The CDR3 coding sequence is TGTGCCAGCAGTGAGACCGGGACAGGGGACACTGAAGCTTTCTTT.

The chain recombines TRBV4-1 with TRBJ2-7; TRBD2 is a possible D gene (6 bases). The CDR3 contains 16 residues. Germline V gene data show CDR1 as MGHRA and CDR2 as YSYEKL. The V and J ends lost 0 bases and 0 bases respectively, with 12 bases between them. CDR3 protein: CASSQDHPGGSYEQYF. CDR3 nucleotides: TGCGCCAGCAGCCAAGATCATCCCGGGGGCTCCTACGAGCAGTACTTC.